This T cell receptor (beta chain) emerged from a study of blood T cells in healthy people across ages. On the study more broadly: With template switching, about one barcoded beta molecule was captured per two T cells.

General study findings and limits: The study could not conclusively compare naive and antigen-experienced cells, given its unsorted PBMCs. Comparison with aged donors showed that long-lived donors had more naive CD4+ cells and higher diversity.

A sample-barcoded 5' primer and a J-beta primer mix were used in a second PCR of about 7 to 11 cycles. TCRdb re-called the 5' RACE reads with MiXCR, one entry per CDR3 protein. This sample has about 590,000 distinct CDR3 sequences, with approximately 30% found just once. In the case of this clonotype: Antigen: not known. A much larger clone sits a single nucleotide away, making a read error possible.

This sequence originates from a woman older than 75 in good health. The sequencing sample was made of blood.

CDR3 bases: TGTGCCAGCAGTTCCGCTAGCGGGGGGTGGAATGAGCAGTACTTC. Amino acids: CASSSASGGWNEQYF. The gene calls are TRBV12-3 or TRBV12-4 and TRBJ2-7; 11 nucleotides align to TRBD2. This CDR3 is 15 amino acids long. Germline trimming cut 4 bases from V and 7 bases from J; bases unmatched to any gene: 9.